A single sample is the source of the 28 T cell receptor beta chains below, sequenced in a study of cytomegalovirus exposure and HLA in healthy donors (dated by TCRdb to about 2017). The method was the immunoSEQ multiplex PCR assay. The clones in this table, taken by TCRdb from immuneACCESS, are in-frame only. Not every clone is retained; where verified, under half of the shortfall comes from an unresolved V gene, and the cause of the rest is unknown. This sample holds 150,000 to 200,000 clones; 95% to 96% were observed only once. The ten largest clonotypes hold under 0.9% of the sample. The sample comprised PBMCs. These receptors all come from a woman aged 18-30 years in good health and CMV-seronegative.

The chain uses TRBV15 and TRBJ1-4; possibly TRBD1 for D (5 bases). The CDR3 is 10 residues long. V was shortened by 10 bases and J by 12 bases, with 12 bases between the two germline ends. Germline-derived CDR1 and CDR2 are LNHNV and YYDKDF (reference sequence). CDR3 coding DNA: TGTGCCATGACCCCAGGGCAACTGTTTTTT. Its translation is CAMTPGQLFF. The variable domain in full, with the rest retrieved from reference TRBV15 and TRBJ1-4, is DAMVIQNPRYQVTQFGKPVTLSCSQTLNHNVMYWYQQKSSQAPKLLFHYYDKDFNNEADTPDNFQSRRPNTSFCFLDIRSPGLGDTAMYLCAMTPGQLFFGSGTQLSVL.

The chain uses TRBV7-9 and TRBJ1-2; the D gene is possibly TRBD1 (5 bases). The ends were cut back, 5 bases at V and 4 bases at J, with 8 bases in the middle. The CDR3 sequence is 12 residues long. From germline, CDR1 is SEHNR and CDR2 FQNEAQ (reference sequence). The CDR3 DNA is TGTGCCAGCAGCACGACAGCCTATGGCTACACCTTC. Its translation: CASSTTAYGYTF.

The chain employs TRBV21-1 and TRBJ2-3; TRBD2, as called in the table, went unchecked against the DNA. TRBV21-1 is annotated as a pseudogene. The CDR3 covers 15 residues. The CDR3 region is CASSYKAVFGDTQYF. CDR3 DNA sequence: TGTGCCAGCAGTTACAAGGCGGTGTTTGGAGATACGCAGTATTTT.

This clone appeared once. The rearrangement uses TRBV7-2 and TRBJ2-3, with 13 nucleotides matching TRBD2. CDR3 length: 14 residues. V shed 8 bases, J shed 9 bases, and the junction held 8 bases outside the gene matches. From germline, CDR1 is SGHTA and CDR2 FQGNSA. The CDR3 DNA follows: TGTGCCAGCTTCACTAGCGGGGGGGTGTTCACGCAGTATTTT. The encoded protein is CASFTSGGVFTQYF.

The chain links TRBV6-5 to TRBJ1-4, with D possibly TRBD1 on 6 matching bases. Trimming stripped 5 bases from V and 7 bases from J, with 17 bases between. The length of the CDR3 is 15 residues. The V gene's germline CDR1 is MNHEY and CDR2 SVGAGI. CDR3 amino acids: CASSNTRGRGEKLFF. Here the CDR3 DNA reads TGTGCCAGCAGTAACACCAGGGGTCGGGGTGAAAAACTGTTTTTT.

This chain connects TRBV15 to TRBJ1-2; TRBD1 matches at 9 bases. V shed 5 bases, J shed 7 bases, and the junction held 17 bases outside the gene matches. Germline V gene lookup returns CDR1 LNHNV and CDR2 YYDKDF (reference sequence). The CDR3 covers 17 residues. CDR3 in DNA: TGTGCCACCAGCGGGTACCCAACCTCACAGGGGGCCGGTGGCTACACCTTC. Translation: CATSGYPTSQGAGGYTF.

The V call is TRBV18, the J call TRBJ1-4; TRBD1 agrees at 8 bases. This CDR3 has 14 amino acids. V trimming: 3 bases; J trimming: 4 bases; junction bases outside the gene matches: 1. Looked up from germline, CDR1 is KGHSH and CDR2 is LQKENI. The CDR3 region has the DNA TGTGCCAGCTCACCGACAGGGGATAATGAAAAACTGTTTTTT. Protein sequence: CASSPTGDNEKLFF.

The chain recombines TRBV9 with TRBJ2-1; the match to TRBD2 covers 10 bases. The CDR3 contains 16 residues. Trimming removed 4 bases from V and 4 bases from J; junction bases left unmatched: 8. Germline V CDR1 and CDR2: SGDLS, YYNGEE. CDR3 DNA: TGTGCCAGCAGCTCACTAGCGGGGAATGCATACAATGAGCAGTTCTTC. Its protein product is CASSSLAGNAYNEQFF.

This chain uses TRBV7-2 with TRBJ2-7, with D possibly matching TRBD2 (6 bases). Trimming stripped 4 bases from V and 2 bases from J, with 15 bases between. The CDR3 is 15 residues long. The germline gives CDR1 SGHTA, CDR2 FQGNSA. The CDR3 protein is CASSSLGGSTYEQYF. CDR3 bases: TGTGCCAGCAGCTCCCTGGGGGGTTCCACCTACGAGCAGTACTTC.

The V gene is TRBV9, the J gene TRBJ2-3, with 9 bases aligning to TRBD1. V trimming: 4 bases; J trimming: 0 bases; junction bases outside the gene matches: 12. Germline V gene lookup returns CDR1 SGDLS and CDR2 YYNGEE. The CDR3 loop spans 18 amino acids. The CDR3 here is CASSPQPGTGFSTDTQYF. The CDR3 DNA is TGTGCCAGCAGCCCTCAACCGGGGACAGGGTTTAGCACAGATACGCAGTATTTT.

The chain uses TRBV28 and TRBJ2-1, with a tentative D call TRBD2 (6 bases). Between the trimmed V and J ends, which lost 3 bases and 5 bases, there was a span of 14 bases. The CDR3 covers 15 residues. Germline CDR1 and CDR2: MDHEN and SYDVKM. The CDR3 sequence: CASSFGGIRNNEQFF. The CDR3 region has the DNA TGTGCCAGCAGTTTTGGGGGGATCAGGAACAATGAGCAGTTCTTC.

The chain couples TRBV4-1 to TRBJ1-1; D is uncertain. This CDR3 spans 15 amino acids. CDR1 and CDR2 (germline): MGHRA, YSYEKL. V lost 1 base to trimming and J lost 0 bases, with 9 bases between them. CDR3 amino acids: CASSQGRFVNTEAFF. The CDR3 DNA is TGCGCCAGCAGCCAAGGTCGGTTCGTGAACACTGAAGCTTTCTTT.

In nucleotides, the CDR3 is TGTGCCAGCAGCTTTCAGGGGGCAAAATACGAGCAGTACTTC. It yields the protein CASSFQGAKYEQYF. This sequence joins TRBV7-9 and TRBJ2-7; TRBD1 matches at 8 bases. CDR1 is SEHNR and CDR2 is FQNEAQ in the germline V gene (reference sequence). V gave up 3 bases and J gave up 4 bases; unmatched junction bases: 5. The CDR3 runs 14 residues.

The genes are TRBV9 and TRBJ1-6, with TRBD1 identical over 7 bases. J gave up 10 bases and V 0 bases, and 7 bases lay outside the gene matches. This CDR3 has 15 amino acids. Germline V gene data show CDR1 as SGDLS and CDR2 as YYNGEE. The CDR3 protein is CASSVDGTALSPLHF. The DNA of the CDR3 is TGTGCCAGCAGCGTAGATGGGACAGCCTTGTCACCCCTCCACTTT.

The genes are TRBV9 and TRBJ2-3; 9 positions match TRBD2. J lost 0 bases, V lost 0 bases, and 5 bases had no gene match. Germline values: CDR1 SGDLS, CDR2 YYNGEE. The CDR3 sequence is 17 residues long. The CDR3 nucleotides read TGTGCCAGCAGCGTAGTTGGCGGGGGGGCGAGCACAGATACGCAGTATTTT. Translation gives CASSVVGGGASTDTQYF.

CDR3 in DNA: TGTGCCAGCAGCGCAGGGGGCTCGGCCAAAAACATTCAGTACTTC. Amino acids: CASSAGGSAKNIQYF. This chain uses TRBV6-1 with TRBJ2-4; 8 bases are a match to TRBD1. CDR1 is MNHNS and CDR2 is SASEGT in the germline V gene. This CDR3 contains 15 residues. Trimming cost V 6 bases and J 1 base; bases outside gene matches: 5.

On this clone: Germline and junction disagree at one end, which may indicate a read error. The chain links TRBV28 to TRBJ2-1, with D possibly matching TRBD2 (5 bases). CDR1 is MDHEN and CDR2 is SYDVKM in the germline V gene. This CDR3 region has 13 residues. The chain's CDR3 is CASSSLLGLRGLF. CDR3 nucleotide sequence: TGTGCCAGCAGTTCCCTACTCGGCCTGAGAGGGCTCTTC.

The gene calls are TRBV29-1 and TRBJ2-1, with D maybe TRBD1 (6 bases). This CDR3 has 11 amino acids. V was shortened by 6 bases and J by 9 bases, with 12 bases between the two germline ends. The germline gives CDR1 SQVTM, CDR2 ANQGSEA. The CDR3 nucleotides are TGCAGCGTCACAGGGTCCGCTGAGCAGTTCTTC. This gives the protein CSVTGSAEQFF.

For the CDR3, the DNA is TGTGCCAGCAGTTTATATACCCCGTTAGCCGGAGCCCTCTACGAGCAGTACTTC. This gives the protein CASSLYTPLAGALYEQYF. The chain links TRBV27 to TRBJ2-7; D call uncertain. The CDR3 covers 18 residues. The V end was cut by 1 base, the J end by 3 bases, with 22 bases between. Germline CDR1 MNHEY, CDR2 SMNVEV (reference sequence).

The rearrangement uses TRBV6-5 and TRBJ2-4, with 8 bases matching TRBD2. CDR1 is MNHEY and CDR2 is SVGAGI in the germline V gene. The CDR3 is 16 amino acids. The V and J ends lost 0 bases and 4 bases, in that order; junction bases with no gene match: 5. The CDR3, as DNA: TGTGCCAGCAGTTACTCCGAAGCGGGGGCAAAAAACATTCAGTACTTC. It is translated as CASSYSEAGAKNIQYF.

The chain employs TRBV7-9 and TRBJ1-4; D ambiguous. The germline V and J ends were trimmed by 3 bases and 0 bases, with 5 bases remaining between them. CDR3 length equals 14 residues. Germline CDR1 and CDR2: SEHNR and FQNEAQ (reference sequence). The CDR3 loop is CASSFEATNEKLFF. The DNA of the CDR3 is TGTGCCAGCAGCTTTGAGGCAACTAATGAAAAACTGTTTTTT.

This clone came up once. The rearrangement uses TRBV28 and TRBJ2-5; TRBD2 agrees at 8 bases. Germline V CDR1 and CDR2: MDHEN, SYDVKM. The CDR3 has 16 amino acids. V gave up 2 bases and J gave up 5 bases; unmatched junction bases: 10. The CDR3 DNA sequence: TGTGCCAGCAGTTTACCAACCCCGGGGGGGCCTGAGACCCAGTACTTC. Protein: CASSLPTPGGPETQYF.

The chain joins TRBV21-1 to TRBJ1-1; the table names TRBD1, a call not compared with the DNA. TRBV21-1 is recorded as a pseudogene. The CDR3 spans 19 residues. The CDR3 region has the DNA TGTGCCAGCAGCAAAACGAGCAGACAGGGGGAAAAACGGAACACTGAAGCTTTCTTT. Translation gives CASSKTSRQGEKRNTEAFF.

This sequence joins TRBV6-5 and TRBJ1-4; possible D gene TRBD1, 6 bases. Deletions cut 2 bases from V and 7 bases from J, with 14 bases between. In germline, CDR1 is MNHEY, CDR2 SVGAGI. The CDR3 loop spans 15 amino acids. The CDR3 reads CASSYATGTGEKLFF. The CDR3 coding sequence is TGTGCCAGCAGTTACGCAACAGGGACGGGTGAAAAACTGTTTTTT.

CDR3 protein: CASSPGQALGYTF. The CDR3 nucleotides are TGTGCCAGCTCACCGGGACAGGCCCTGGGCTACACCTTC. The chain is built from TRBV18 and TRBJ1-2, with 8 bases that match TRBD1. The CDR3 consists of 13 residues. The germline gives CDR1 KGHSH, CDR2 LQKENI. After removal of 3 bases from V and 8 bases from J, the junction contained 5 bases not matched to a gene.

The CDR3, as DNA: TGCGCCAGCAGCTTGGCCGGGGCCGGGGGTTCCGAGCAGTACTTC. Translating gives CASSLAGAGGSEQYF. The rearrangement uses TRBV5-1 and TRBJ2-7, with a weak D call TRBD2 (6 bases). CDR1 SGHRS and CDR2 YFSETQ come from the germline V gene. CDR3 length: 15 amino acids. V was shortened by 0 bases and J by 6 bases, with 16 bases between the two germline ends. Combining the CDR3 with reference TRBV5-1 and TRBJ2-7 gives the whole variable domain KAGVTQTPRYLIKTRGQQVTLSCSPISGHRSVSWYQQTPGQGLQFLFEYFSETQRNKGNFPGRFSGRQFSNSRSEMNVSTLELGDSALYLCASSLAGAGGSEQYFGPGTRLTVT.

This rearrangement joins TRBV7-3 to TRBJ1-1; D is unresolved. Germline V gives CDR1 SGHTA, CDR2 FQGTGA. V was clipped by 9 bases and J by 4 bases, with 18 bases between them. The CDR3 is made up of 14 amino acids. The CDR3 nucleotides read TGTGCCAGTTCTACCACGGTAGGAGGCACTGAAGCTTTCTTT. Translated, it gives CASSTTVGGTEAFF.

The rearrangement uses TRBV5-1 and TRBJ2-2; a possible D gene is TRBD2 (6 bases). This CDR3 region has 15 residues. The germline CDR1 and CDR2 sequences are SGHRS and YFSETQ. V lost 5 bases, J lost 4 bases, and 15 bases lay in between. As DNA, the CDR3 is TGCGCCAGCAGTCCGGAGGGTGGAACCACCGGGGAGCTGTTTTTT. Amino acid sequence: CASSPEGGTTGELFF.